The 12 T cell receptor beta chains below come from one sample, sequenced in a study of identical twins. TCRdb reprocessed the 5' RACE reads via MiXCR and lists one record per CDR3 protein. The sample has 650,000 to 800,000 distinct CDR3 sequences, 8.5% to 9% seen once. The same data also went into a second study, on yellow fever vaccine responses in identical twins.

Sequencing was done on a sample of PBMCs. These receptors all stem from a woman aged 18-29 years in good health.

In its sample, this clonotype was seen a few times. This rearrangement joins TRBV7-2 to TRBJ2-5; maybe TRBD2 (6 bases). Deletions cut 5 bases from V and 5 bases from J, with 15 bases between. Germline assignment: CDR1 SGHTA and CDR2 FQGNSA. This CDR3 comprises 14 residues. Here the CDR3 DNA reads TGTGCCAGCAGCGGGGCGGGACTTACGGAGACCCAGTACTTC. Translating gives CASSGAGLTETQYF. Full variable domain (outside the CDR3, taken from reference TRBV7-2 and TRBJ2-5): GAGVSQSPSNKVTEKGKDVELRCDPISGHTALYWYRQSLGQGLEFLIYFQGNSAPDKSGLPSDRFSAERTGGSVSTLTIQRTQQEDSAVYLCASSGAGLTETQYFGPGTRLLVL.

In this sample, this clonotype turned up a few times. The genes are TRBV9 and TRBJ2-7; 7 positions agree with TRBD1. V lost 4 bases, J lost 0 bases, and 4 bases stayed unmatched. The CDR3 runs to 14 residues. The germline CDR1 and CDR2 sequences are SGDLS and YYNGEE. The DNA of the CDR3 is TGTGCCAGCAGCCCATGGGACAGCTCCTACGAGCAGTACTTC. Residues: CASSPWDSSYEQYF. Full variable domain (remainder filled in from reference TRBV9 and TRBJ2-7): DSGVTQTPKHLITATGQRVTLRCSPRSGDLSVYWYQQSLDQGLQFLIQYYNGEERAKGNILERFSAQQFPDLHSELNLSSLELGDSALYFCASSPWDSSYEQYFGPGTRLTVT.

V usage is TRBV5-6 and J usage is TRBJ2-7; a possible D gene is TRBD2 (7 bases). Germline loops: CDR1 SGHDT, CDR2 YYEEEE. V shed 4 bases and J shed 2 bases, with 16 bases lying between them. CDR3 length: 15 amino acids. The DNA for the CDR3 is TGTGCCAGCAGCCCAGGGAGGGGGAGAACCTACGAGCAGTACTTC. Residues: CASSPGRGRTYEQYF. Based on the CDR3 plus reference TRBV5-6 and TRBJ2-7, the full variable domain is DAGVTQSPTHLIKTRGQQVTLRCSPKSGHDTVSWYQQALGQGPQFIFQYYEEEERQRGNFPDRFSGHQFPNYSSELNVNALLLGDSALYLCASSPGRGRTYEQYFGPGTRLTVT.

This clonotype was seen a few times. The V call is TRBV6-5, the J call TRBJ2-1; D ambiguous. The CDR3 is 11 amino acids. The V end lost 10 bases, the J end lost 6 bases, and 10 bases lay between the germline ends. The germline V gene has CDR1 MNHEY and CDR2 SVGAGI. Here the CDR3 reads CATYGINEQFF. CDR3 DNA: TGTGCCACCTATGGGATCAATGAGCAGTTCTTC.

This clonotype has more than one count but fewer than ten. V usage is TRBV10-3 and J usage is TRBJ2-3; 12 positions agree with TRBD2. With V trimmed by 8 bases and J by 4 bases, 4 bases remained unmatched. The germline CDR1 and CDR2 sequences are ENHRY and SYGVKD. The CDR3 totals 14 residues. As DNA, the CDR3 is TGTGCCATCTCTAGCGGGGGGGTCTCAGATACGCAGTATTTT. It yields the protein CAISSGGVSDTQYF.

Many counts were recorded for this clonotype. V gene TRBV5-1 combines with J gene TRBJ2-5; D is possibly TRBD2 (6 bases). Trimming pared 3 bases from V and 2 bases from J, leaving 8 bases between. Germline CDR1 is SGHRS and CDR2 is YFSETQ. The CDR3 is made up of 13 amino acids. The CDR3 DNA follows: TGCGCCAGCAGCTCGGGGGATCAAGAGACCCAGTACTTC. As protein: CASSSGDQETQYF.

This clonotype was detected ten times or more. The rearrangement joins TRBV14 to TRBJ2-1, with no clear D. Between the trimmed V and J ends, which lost 1 base and 10 bases, there was a span of 11 bases. The germline gives CDR1 SGHDN, CDR2 FVKESK. The CDR3 length is 13 residues. The DNA for the CDR3 is TGTGCCAGCAGCCAAGCCAGACACGGCGAGCAGTTCTTC. Its protein is CASSQARHGEQFF.

V and J are TRBV11-1 and TRBJ2-2; either TRBD1 or TRBD2 may fit D (5 bases each). Germline V gene data show CDR1 as SGHAT and CDR2 as FQDESV (reference sequence). The CDR3 runs 18 residues. V lost 5 bases to trimming and J lost 5 bases, with 24 bases between them. CDR3 bases: TGTGCCAGCAGCCCACGAACGAGGGGATTTCCCGTTACCGGGGAGCTGTTTTTT. Amino acid sequence: CASSPRTRGFPVTGELFF.

A note on this clonotype: A much larger clone lies a single base off, so this may be a read error. The chain combines TRBV12-3 or TRBV12-4 with TRBJ2-1; D is uncertain. The CDR3 length is 16 residues. CDR3 bases: TGTGCCAGCAGTTTATCCGGGTCTCGGAGTAACAATGAGCAGATCTTC. Protein sequence: CASSLSGSRSNNEQIF.

This clonotype was seen more than once but under ten times. The genes are TRBV5-6 and TRBJ2-1; D uncertain. Looked up from germline, CDR1 is SGHDT and CDR2 is YYEEEE. The CDR3 totals 14 residues. Deletions cut 1 base from V and 2 bases from J, with 7 bases between. The CDR3 DNA reads as TGTGCCAGCAGCTTGTGGGATCCCTACAATGAGCAGTTCTTC. Translating it yields CASSLWDPYNEQFF.

This clonotype came up many times. The chain is built from TRBV7-9 and TRBJ2-1; 7 nucleotides align to TRBD2. Trimming took 1 base from V and 3 from J; bases not matched to a gene: 3. The CDR3 totals 15 residues. Germline V CDR1 and CDR2: SEHNR, FQNEAQ (reference sequence). CDR3 sequence (DNA): TGTGCCAGCAGCTTAGGAGGGACTAACTACAATGAGCAGTTCTTC. Its protein product is CASSLGGTNYNEQFF.

This clonotype turned up a few times. The V call is TRBV5-6, the J call TRBJ2-1; TRBD2 matches at 8 bases. The CDR3 has 19 amino acids. The V segment lost 4 bases and the J segment 6 bases; nucleotides outside the gene matches: 21. Germline lookup yields CDR1 SGHDT and CDR2 YYEEEE. The CDR3 DNA is TGTGCCAGCAGCACCAGACTCCCCTCGCGGGGGGTTACCCCCAATGAGCAGTTCTTC. Encoded protein: CASSTRLPSRGVTPNEQFF.